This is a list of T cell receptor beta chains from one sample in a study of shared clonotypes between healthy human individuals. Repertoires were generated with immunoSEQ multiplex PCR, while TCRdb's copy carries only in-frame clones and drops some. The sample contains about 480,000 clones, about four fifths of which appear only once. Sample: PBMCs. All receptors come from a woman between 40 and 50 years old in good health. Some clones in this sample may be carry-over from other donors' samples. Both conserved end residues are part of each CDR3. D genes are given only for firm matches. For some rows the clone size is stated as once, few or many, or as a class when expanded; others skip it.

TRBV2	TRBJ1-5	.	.	CASSTPIGGGSNQPQHF	TGTGCCAGCAGTACCCCAATAGGAGGGGGTAGCAATCAGCCCCAGCATTTT
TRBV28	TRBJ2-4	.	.	CASSLSDRNIQYF	TGTGCCAGCAGTTTATCGGACAGAAACATTCAGTACTTC
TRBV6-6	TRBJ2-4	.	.	CASRPGDVIVKNIQYF	TGTGCCAGCAGACCCGGGGACGTTATAGTCAAAAACATTCAGTACTTC
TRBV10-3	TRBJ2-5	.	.	CAISVTGDGETQYF	TGTGCCATCAGTGTCACGGGAGACGGGGAGACCCAGTACTTC
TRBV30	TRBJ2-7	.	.	CAWSVPRLAYEQYF	TGTGCCTGGAGTGTACCCAGGCTGGCCTACGAGCAGTACTTC
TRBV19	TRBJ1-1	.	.	CASSGSHTYPMNTEAFF	TGTGCCAGTAGTGGATCACACACATACCCCATGAACACTGAAGCTTTCTTT
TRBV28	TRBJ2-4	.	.	CASSFPGLAKNIQYF	TGTGCCAGCAGTTTCCCCGGACTAGCCAAAAACATTCAGTACTTC
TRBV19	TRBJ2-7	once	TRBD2	CASSRAGTSGYEQYF	TGTGCCAGTAGTAGGGCCGGGACTAGCGGGTACGAGCAGTACTTC
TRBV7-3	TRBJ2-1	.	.	CASSPRTASSYNEQFF	TGTGCCAGCAGCCCCCGGACAGCGAGCTCCTACAATGAGCAGTTCTTC
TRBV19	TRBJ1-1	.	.	CATQDRLDTEAFF	TGTGCCACCCAGGACCGGCTGGACACTGAAGCTTTCTTT